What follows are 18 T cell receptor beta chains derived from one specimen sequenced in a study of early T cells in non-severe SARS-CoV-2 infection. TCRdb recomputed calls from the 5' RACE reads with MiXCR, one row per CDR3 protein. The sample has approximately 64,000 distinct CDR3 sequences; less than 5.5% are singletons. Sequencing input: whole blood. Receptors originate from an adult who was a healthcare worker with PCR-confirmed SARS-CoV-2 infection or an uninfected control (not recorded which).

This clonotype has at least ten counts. This CDR3 reads CATSDPDRSSYNEQFF. The CDR3 bases are TGTGCCACCAGTGACCCGGACAGGAGCTCCTACAATGAGCAGTTCTTC. The chain couples TRBV24-1 to TRBJ2-1; 7 nucleotides align to TRBD1. V gave up 4 bases and J gave up 0 bases; unmatched junction bases: 5. CDR1 is KGHDR and CDR2 is SFDVKD in the germline V gene. CDR3 length equals 16 residues.

Here the CDR3 DNA reads TGCAGTGCTAGAGACGGCGGACCCTACAATGAGCAGTTCTTC. It is translated as CSARDGGPYNEQFF. The V gene is TRBV20-1, the J gene TRBJ2-1; D not certain. The germline V gene has CDR1 DFQATT and CDR2 SNEGSKA (reference sequence). The CDR3 totals 14 residues. Between the trimmed V and J ends, which lost 0 bases and 2 bases, there was a span of 8 bases.

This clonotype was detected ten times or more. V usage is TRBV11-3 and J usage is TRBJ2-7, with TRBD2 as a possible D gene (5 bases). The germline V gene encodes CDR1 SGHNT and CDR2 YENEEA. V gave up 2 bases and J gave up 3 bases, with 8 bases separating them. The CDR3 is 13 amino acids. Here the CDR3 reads CASSLIAGYEQYF. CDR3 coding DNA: TGTGCCAGCAGCTTAATTGCGGGCTACGAGCAGTACTTC.

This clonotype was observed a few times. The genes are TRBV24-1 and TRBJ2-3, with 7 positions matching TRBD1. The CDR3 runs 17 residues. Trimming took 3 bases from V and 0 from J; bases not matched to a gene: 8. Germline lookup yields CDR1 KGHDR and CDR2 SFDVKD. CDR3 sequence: CATSDAPGGYSTDTQYF. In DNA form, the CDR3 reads TGTGCCACCAGTGATGCCCCAGGGGGATACAGCACAGATACGCAGTATTTT.

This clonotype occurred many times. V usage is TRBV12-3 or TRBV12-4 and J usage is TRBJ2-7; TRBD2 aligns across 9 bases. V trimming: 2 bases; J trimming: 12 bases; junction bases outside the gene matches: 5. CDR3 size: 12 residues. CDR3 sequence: CASSLSTSGRYF. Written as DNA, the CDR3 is TGTGCCAGCAGTTTATCGACTAGCGGTCGGTACTTC.

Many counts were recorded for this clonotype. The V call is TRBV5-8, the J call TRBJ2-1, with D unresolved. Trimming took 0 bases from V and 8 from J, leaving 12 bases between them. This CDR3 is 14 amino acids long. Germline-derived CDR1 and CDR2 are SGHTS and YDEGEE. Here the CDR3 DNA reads TGTGCCAGCAGCTTGGGGGCGGCAGGCGATGAGCAGTTCTTC. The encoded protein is CASSLGAAGDEQFF.

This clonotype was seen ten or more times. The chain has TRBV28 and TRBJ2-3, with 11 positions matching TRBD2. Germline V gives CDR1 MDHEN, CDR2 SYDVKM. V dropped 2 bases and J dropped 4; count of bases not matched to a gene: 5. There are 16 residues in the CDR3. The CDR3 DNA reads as TGTGCCAGCAGTTTAACTAGCGGGAGTAGGCCAGATACGCAGTATTTT. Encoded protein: CASSLTSGSRPDTQYF.

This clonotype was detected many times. Written as DNA, the CDR3 is TGTGCCAGCAGCTTAGAACGGGGATACACAGATACGCAGTATTTT. Translated, it gives CASSLERGYTDTQYF. The chain uses TRBV7-6 and TRBJ2-3, with D possibly matching TRBD2 (5 bases). CDR3 length: 15 amino acids. CDR1 and CDR2 (germline): SGHVS, FNYEAQ. The V end lost 1 base, the J end lost 2 bases, and 10 bases lay between the germline ends.

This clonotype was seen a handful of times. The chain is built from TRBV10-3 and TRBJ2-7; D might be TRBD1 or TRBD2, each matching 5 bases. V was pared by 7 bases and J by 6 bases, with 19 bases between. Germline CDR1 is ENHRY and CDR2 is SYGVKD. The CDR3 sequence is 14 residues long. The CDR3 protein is CAIIIGGNAAEQYF. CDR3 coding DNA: TGTGCCATCATTATTGGGGGTAATGCGGCCGAGCAGTACTTC.

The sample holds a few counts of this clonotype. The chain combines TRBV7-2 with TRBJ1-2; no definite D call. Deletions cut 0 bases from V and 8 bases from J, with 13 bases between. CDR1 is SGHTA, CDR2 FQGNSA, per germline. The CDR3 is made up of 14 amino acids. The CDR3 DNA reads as TGTGCCAGCAGCTTAGCCGGCACCGGGAGGGGCTACACCTTC. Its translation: CASSLAGTGRGYTF. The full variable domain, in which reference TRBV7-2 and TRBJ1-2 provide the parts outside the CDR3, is GAGVSQSPSNKVTEKGKDVELRCDPISGHTALYWYRQSLGQGLEFLIYFQGNSAPDKSGLPSDRFSAERTGGSVSTLTIQRTQQEDSAVYLCASSLAGTGRGYTFGSGTRLTVV.

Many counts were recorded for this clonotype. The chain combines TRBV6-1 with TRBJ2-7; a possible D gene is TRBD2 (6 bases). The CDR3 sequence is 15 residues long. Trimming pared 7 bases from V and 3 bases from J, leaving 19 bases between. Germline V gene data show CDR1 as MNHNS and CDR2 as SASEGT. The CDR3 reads CASTHEGGSDYEQYF. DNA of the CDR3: TGTGCCAGCACGCACGAGGGAGGTTCTGACTACGAGCAGTACTTC.

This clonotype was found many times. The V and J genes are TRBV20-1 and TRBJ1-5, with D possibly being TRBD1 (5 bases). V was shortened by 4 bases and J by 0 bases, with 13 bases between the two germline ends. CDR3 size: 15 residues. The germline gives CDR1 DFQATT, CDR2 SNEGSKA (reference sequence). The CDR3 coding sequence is TGCAGTGCTAAGCCGGGACCAAATAGCAATCAGCCCCAGCATTTT. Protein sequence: CSAKPGPNSNQPQHF.

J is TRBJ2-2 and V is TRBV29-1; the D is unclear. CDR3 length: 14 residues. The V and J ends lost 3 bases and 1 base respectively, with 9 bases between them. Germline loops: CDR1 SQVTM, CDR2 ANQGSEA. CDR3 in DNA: TGCAGCGTTGATAGAGCAGGGAACACCGGGGAGCTGTTTTTT. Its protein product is CSVDRAGNTGELFF.

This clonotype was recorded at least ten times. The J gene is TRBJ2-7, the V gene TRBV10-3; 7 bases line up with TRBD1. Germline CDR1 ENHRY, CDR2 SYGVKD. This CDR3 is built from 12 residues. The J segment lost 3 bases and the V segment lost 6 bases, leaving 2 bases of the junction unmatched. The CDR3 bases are TGTGCCATCAGGGGGACAGACTACGAGCAGTACTTC. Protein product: CAIRGTDYEQYF.

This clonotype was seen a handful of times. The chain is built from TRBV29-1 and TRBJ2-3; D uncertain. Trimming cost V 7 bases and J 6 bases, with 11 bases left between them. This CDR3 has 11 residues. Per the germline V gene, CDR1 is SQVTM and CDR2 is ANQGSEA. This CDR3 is CSGFRADTQYF. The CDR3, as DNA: TGCAGCGGATTTCGGGCTGATACGCAGTATTTT.

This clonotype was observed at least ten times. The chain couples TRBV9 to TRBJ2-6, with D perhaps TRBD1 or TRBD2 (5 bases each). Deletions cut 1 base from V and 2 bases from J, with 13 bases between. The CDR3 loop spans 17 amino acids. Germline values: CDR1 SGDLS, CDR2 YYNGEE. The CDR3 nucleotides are TGTGCCAGCAGCGTATCGGGGACGAAGACTGGGGCCAACGTCCTGACTTTC. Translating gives CASSVSGTKTGANVLTF.

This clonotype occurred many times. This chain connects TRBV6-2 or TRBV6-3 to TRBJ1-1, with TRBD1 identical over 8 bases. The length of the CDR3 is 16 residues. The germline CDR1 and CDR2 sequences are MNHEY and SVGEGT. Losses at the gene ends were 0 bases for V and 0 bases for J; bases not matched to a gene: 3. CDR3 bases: TGTGCCAGCAGTTACTCACGGACAGGGATGAACACTGAAGCTTTCTTT. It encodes CASSYSRTGMNTEAFF.

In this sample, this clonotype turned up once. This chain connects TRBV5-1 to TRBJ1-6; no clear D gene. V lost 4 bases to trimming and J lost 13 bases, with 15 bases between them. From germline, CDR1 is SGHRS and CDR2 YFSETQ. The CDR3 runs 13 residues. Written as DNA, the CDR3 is TGCGCCAGCAGCACGTCTCGGACGGATCCCCTCCACTTT. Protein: CASSTSRTDPLHF.